The following is a T cell receptor (beta chain) sequence with its context. Deletions cut 0 bases from V and 10 bases from J, with 11 bases between. Germline V lookup: CDR1 SGDLS, CDR2 YYNGEE. The CDR3 has 14 amino acids. Assay: immunoSEQ multiplex PCR; the TCRdb copy retains only in-frame clones and omits some. The repertoire has more than 200,000 clones, 85% to 90% of them found once; the top ten carry about 10%. Seattle enrolled patients during active infection and tracked them longitudinally. The entry originates in a study of blood T cell repertoires in COVID-19. Whole-study context: Samples of COVID-19 (acute and convalescent) were obtained from the United States, Italy and Spain. From T cells, B-cell-depleted T cells, or PBMCs came the material, which was cDNA or gDNA.

The specimen sequenced was peripheral blood. The sequence was collected from a woman between 45 and 60 years old with COVID-19, enrolled during active disease. The chain employs TRBV9 and TRBJ1-6; the D gene is possibly TRBD1 (6 bases). CDR3: CASSVGGRESPLHF. The CDR3 DNA follows: TGTGCCAGCAGCGTAGGGGGGCGCGAATCACCCCTCCACTTT.